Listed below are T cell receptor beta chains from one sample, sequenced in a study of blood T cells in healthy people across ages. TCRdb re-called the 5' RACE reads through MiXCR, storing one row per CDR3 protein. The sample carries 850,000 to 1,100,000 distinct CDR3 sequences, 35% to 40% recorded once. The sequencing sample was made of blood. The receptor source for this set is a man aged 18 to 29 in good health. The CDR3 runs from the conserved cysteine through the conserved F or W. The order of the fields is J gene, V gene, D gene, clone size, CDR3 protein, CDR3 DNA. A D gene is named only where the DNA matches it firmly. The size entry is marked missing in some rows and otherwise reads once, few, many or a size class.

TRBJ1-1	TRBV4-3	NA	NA	CASSQTSMNTEAFF	TGCGCCAGCAGCCAAACCTCGATGAACACTGAAGCTTTCTTT
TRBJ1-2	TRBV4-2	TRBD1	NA	CASSRLTGNYGYTF	TGTGCCAGCAGCCGCCTGACAGGGAACTATGGCTACACCTTC
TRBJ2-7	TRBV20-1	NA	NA	CSARDILSAGKSSYEQYF	TGCAGTGCTAGAGATATACTATCTGCGGGTAAGAGCTCCTACGAGCAGTACTTC
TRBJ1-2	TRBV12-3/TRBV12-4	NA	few	CASSSRGSDGYTF	TGTGCCAGCAGCTCGAGGGGCAGCGATGGCTACACCTTC
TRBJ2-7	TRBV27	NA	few	CASGKDIYEQYF	TGTGCCAGCGGTAAGGACATCTACGAGCAGTACTTC
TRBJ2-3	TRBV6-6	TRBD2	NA	CATGRGRADTQYF	TGTGCCACCGGGCGGGGGAGGGCAGATACGCAGTATTTT
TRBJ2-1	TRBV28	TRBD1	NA	CASSLDRVRGNEQFF	TGTGCCAGCAGTCTAGACCGGGTCAGGGGGAATGAGCAGTTCTTC
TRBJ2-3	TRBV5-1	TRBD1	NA	CASSLEGDRGGQYF	TGCGCCAGCAGCTTGGAGGGCGACAGGGGTGGGCAGTATTTT
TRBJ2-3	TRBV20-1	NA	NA	CSANPYPGRVNFYTDTQYF	TGCAGTGCCAACCCTTACCCGGGACGCGTCAATTTCTACACAGATACGCAGTATTTT
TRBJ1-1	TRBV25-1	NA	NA	CASSPLGRNTEAFF	TGTGCCAGCAGTCCCCTTGGCAGGAACACTGAAGCTTTCTTT
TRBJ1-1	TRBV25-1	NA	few	CASSEFELNTEAFF	TGTGCCAGCAGTGAATTTGAGCTGAACACTGAAGCTTTCTTT
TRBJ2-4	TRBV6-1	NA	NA	CASSELQPNIQYF	TGTGCCAGCAGTGAACTACAGCCAAACATTCAGTACTTC
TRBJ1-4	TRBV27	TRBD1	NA	CASSTLQGDKLFF	TGTGCCAGCAGTACGCTACAGGGGGATAAACTGTTTTTT
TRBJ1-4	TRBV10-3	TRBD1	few	CAISESGQAANEKLFF	TGTGCCATCAGTGAGTCCGGACAGGCAGCTAATGAAAAACTGTTTTTT
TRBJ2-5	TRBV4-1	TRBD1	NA	CASSQGQGKETQYF	TGCGCCAGCAGCCAAGGACAGGGGAAAGAGACCCAGTACTTC
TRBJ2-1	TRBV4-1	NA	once	CASSQVDWVENEQFF	TGCGCCAGCAGCCAAGTTGACTGGGTGGAAAATGAGCAGTTCTTC
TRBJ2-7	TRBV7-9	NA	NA	CASSAPGQTYYEQYF	TGTGCCAGCAGCGCGCCAGGACAGACCTACTACGAGCAGTACTTC
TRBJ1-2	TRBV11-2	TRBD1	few	CASRNTGQLNYGYTF	TGTGCCAGCAGAAATACGGGACAGCTTAACTATGGCTACACCTTC
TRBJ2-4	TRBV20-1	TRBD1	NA	CSGRQGVGQSNEQYF	TGCAGTGGCAGACAGGGAGTGGGGCAATCCAATGAGCAGTACTTC
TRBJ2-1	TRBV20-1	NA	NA	CSPLPGARGNEQFF	TGCAGCCCCCTCCCAGGGGCGCGTGGTAATGAGCAGTTCTTC
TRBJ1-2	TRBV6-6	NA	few	CASIPGGLGGYTF	TGTGCCAGCATTCCCGGGGGATTGGGTGGCTACACCTTC
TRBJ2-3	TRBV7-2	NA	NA	CASSLVADGTDTQYF	TGTGCCAGCAGCTTAGTAGCCGATGGCACAGATACGCAGTATTTT
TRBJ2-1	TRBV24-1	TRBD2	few	CATSDGLAGGPLSNEQFF	TGTGCCACCAGTGATGGGCTAGCGGGGGGGCCTTTATCGAATGAGCAGTTCTTC
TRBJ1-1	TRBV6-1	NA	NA	CASRTGPGGTEAFF	TGTGCCAGCAGAACGGGACCGGGCGGCACTGAAGCTTTCTTT
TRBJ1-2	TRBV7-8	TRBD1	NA	CVSTRDRNYGYTF	TGTGTCAGCACGCGGGACAGAAACTATGGCTACACCTTC
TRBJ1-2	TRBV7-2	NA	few	CASSRTDPNYGYTF	TGTGCCAGCAGCCGGACGGATCCTAACTATGGCTACACCTTC
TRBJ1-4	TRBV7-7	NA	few	CASSLSAGVGEKLFF	TGTGCTAGCAGCTTATCGGCAGGGGTCGGGGAAAAACTGTTTTTT
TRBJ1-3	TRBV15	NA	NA	CATSRDLLGAGNTIYF	TGTGCCACCAGCAGAGATCTCCTCGGGGCTGGAAACACCATATATTTT
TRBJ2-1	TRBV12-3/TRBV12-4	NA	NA	CASRNRDGVYNEQSF	TGTGCCAGCAGGAACAGGGATGGGGTCTACAATGAGCAGTCCTTC
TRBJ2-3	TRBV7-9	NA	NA	CASSLRGVLSDTQYF	TGTGCCAGCAGCTTAAGGGGTGTTCTGTCAGATACGCAGTATTTT
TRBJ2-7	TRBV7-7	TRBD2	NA	CASSLAGGGYNEQYF	TGTGCTAGCAGCTTAGCCGGCGGGGGGTACAATGAGCAGTACTTC